This T cell receptor (beta chain) was found in a study of blood T cell repertoires in COVID-19. Germline V lookup: CDR1 MGHRA, CDR2 YSYEKL. CDR3 length: 14 amino acids. Germline trimming cut 1 base from V and 5 bases from J; bases unmatched to any gene: 0. Original handling: For nucleated cells, counts were estimated from reference gene primer amplification. Data came from immunoSEQ multiplex PCR; TCRdb stores just in-frame clones and leaves some out. V and J calls plus clone size are reproduced from that table; the DNA served to infer D and trimming. Of around 95,000 clones listed, more than 75% were seen once; the top ten hold roughly 13%.

The sequenced sample was peripheral blood. The receptor was derived from a human donor in a cohort sampled during active COVID-19. The rearrangement joins TRBV4-1 to TRBJ1-4; 8 bases map to TRBD1. CDR3 protein: CASSQGTGNEKLFF. The CDR3 DNA follows: TGCGCCAGCAGCCAAGGGACAGGGAATGAAAAACTGTTTTTT.